This T cell receptor (beta chain) was retrieved from a study of T cells after yellow fever vaccination. Broader study findings: Abundant clonotypes from the bulk population could contaminate FACS-sorted repertoires.

TCRdb called the 5' RACE reads again in MiXCR, with one record for every CDR3 protein. The sample lists over 130,000 distinct CDR3 sequences, roughly 8% occurring once. In its sample, this clonotype was seen a few times. Its specificity is unknown. Germline V lookup: CDR1 GTSNPN, CDR2 SVGIG (reference sequence). The V and J ends lost 8 bases and 2 bases respectively, with 15 bases between them. The CDR3 loop spans 13 amino acids. The chain carries TRBV30 and TRBJ2-5; D is uncertain. The clonotype comes from a young man who received the YFV17D yellow fever vaccine. The sequencing used CD4+ T cells sorted from PBMCs, collected 5 days after the yellow fever booster vaccination. The CDR3 coding sequence is TGTGCCGGGAAGTACCAGTTTCAAGAGACCCAGTACTTC. It translates to CAGKYQFQETQYF.